These 3 T cell receptor beta chains originate from one sample sequenced in a study of blood T cell repertoires in COVID-19. Only in-frame clones appear in the TCRdb table, and some are missing; sequencing was by immunoSEQ multiplex PCR. The sample has 250,000 to 300,000 clones, over 80% seen once; the top ten hold about a tenth. The sequencing sample was made of peripheral blood. The receptors here all came from a woman aged 70-85 years with COVID-19, enrolled during active disease.

The chain links TRBV27 to TRBJ1-3; 9 bases fit TRBD1. Germline CDR1 MNHEY, CDR2 SMNVEV (reference sequence). The CDR3 spans 15 residues. The J segment lost 7 bases and the V segment lost 2 bases, leaving 6 bases of the junction unmatched. The CDR3 nucleotides are TGTGCCAGCAGTTTAAGTCGGGACAGGGTCAACACCATATATTTT. The encoded protein is CASSLSRDRVNTIYF.

The V gene is TRBV2, the J gene TRBJ2-3; 14 bases fit TRBD2. The CDR3 runs 17 residues. Germline trimming cut 9 bases from V and 5 bases from J; bases unmatched to any gene: 13. Germline CDR1 SNHLY, CDR2 FYNNEI. This chain's CDR3 is CASQPGLAGVWVDTQYF. The CDR3 region has the DNA TGTGCCAGTCAACCGGGACTAGCGGGAGTGTGGGTAGATACGCAGTATTTT.

V and J are TRBV19 and TRBJ2-1; 9 bases map to TRBD2. Germline trimming cut 2 bases from V and 6 bases from J; bases unmatched to any gene: 2. Germline loops: CDR1 LNHDA, CDR2 SQIVND (reference sequence). This CDR3 is 14 amino acids long. The CDR3 DNA reads TGTGCCAGTAGTATAACGGGACTAGCCAATGAGCAGTTCTTC. Amino acids: CASSITGLANEQFF.